This T cell receptor (beta chain) was retrieved from a study of OX40 agonist ivuxolimab in advanced cancers. Across the study: Every 2 weeks, patients got intravenous ivuxolimab at one of six dose levels (0.01-10 mg/kg). Two patients with cutaneous melanoma and one with hepatocellular carcinoma, three in total, showed partial responses.

The CDR3 runs 16 residues. V trimming: 2 bases; J trimming: 4 bases; junction bases outside the gene matches: 7. Germline CDR1 and CDR2: SGHRS and YFSETQ. The data were produced by immunoSEQ multiplex PCR, yet TCRdb's version contains in-frame clones alone and is incomplete. The table records approximately 50,000 clones, 88% of them present only once. Here the sequenced sample was CD4+ or CD8+ T cells sorted from blood, taken in a trial of the OX40 agonist ivuxolimab. The TCR comes from an adult with an advanced solid tumor such as melanoma, head and neck, liver or kidney cancer. The chain joins TRBV5-1 to TRBJ1-5, with 9 bases fitting TRBD1. The CDR3 region has the DNA TGCGCCAGCAGCTTCTTCCCGGGACAGGGAAATCAGCCCCAGCATTTT. The encoded protein is CASSFFPGQGNQPQHF.